The rows below give T cell receptor beta chains drawn from one sample of a study of blood T cells in healthy people across ages. MiXCR, run by TCRdb on the 5' RACE reads, gives a single entry per CDR3 protein. The table records approximately 800,000 distinct CDR3 sequences, approximately 59% of them present only once. The sequenced sample consisted of blood. These receptors all come from a young man in good health. Each CDR3 is given with its conserved first and last residue. The D gene is left open where the match is weak. Clone size is shown for a subset of rows, as once, few, many or a class of expanded clone.

CDR3nt | CDR3aa | v_gene | len | abundance | d_gene | j_gene
TGCAGCGGAGGGGGACAGAATCAGCCCCAGCATTTT | CSGGGQNQPQHF | TRBV29-1 | 12 | NA | TRBD1 | TRBJ1-5
TGTGCCAGCAGCCAAGAGTTTCTAGCAGGGAGTGCGACTGAAGCTTTCTTT | CASSQEFLAGSATEAFF | TRBV3-1 | 17 | NA | NA | TRBJ1-1
TGCAGTGCGCAAGGAGGGCAGGGTCATGAGACCCAGTACTTC | CSAQGGQGHETQYF | TRBV20-1 | 14 | NA | NA | TRBJ2-5
TGTGCCAGCAGCCAAGTGTCAGACCGAAATGGCTACACCTTC | CASSQVSDRNGYTF | TRBV3-1 | 14 | NA | NA | TRBJ1-2
TGTGCCACCAGTGATCCTCTGGAGGGGACGGAAAACATTCAGTACTTC | CATSDPLEGTENIQYF | TRBV24-1 | 16 | NA | NA | TRBJ2-4
TGTGCCAGCAGTTACGGGCGACAGGGGGCCCACGAGCAGTACTTC | CASSYGRQGAHEQYF | TRBV6-2/TRBV6-3 | 15 | NA | TRBD1 | TRBJ2-7
TGTGCCAGCAGACACTACAGGGACCGAAGAGAGACCCAGTACTTC | CASRHYRDRRETQYF | TRBV27 | 15 | NA | NA | TRBJ2-5
TGCAGTACAAGCGGGGGGGCCATGGGGGATGAGCAGTTCTTC | CSTSGGAMGDEQFF | TRBV20-1 | 14 | NA | TRBD2 | TRBJ2-1
TGCGCCAGCAGCCCGGGGACAGGGGACCAAGAGACCCAGTACTTC | CASSPGTGDQETQYF | TRBV5-1 | 15 | NA | TRBD1 | TRBJ2-5
TGCAGCGTTGAAGGCTTTCAAAGCACGGATACGCAGTATTTT | CSVEGFQSTDTQYF | TRBV29-1 | 14 | NA | NA | TRBJ2-3
TGTGCCATCAGTGAGGGTTCGGGTAGCGGGGCCCCAAGCTCCTACAATGAGCAGTTCTTC | CAISEGSGSGAPSSYNEQFF | TRBV10-3 | 20 | NA | TRBD2 | TRBJ2-1
TGTGCCAGCAGCTTAGCCGGGGCTAGCTGGACCAAAAACATTCAGTACTTC | CASSLAGASWTKNIQYF | TRBV13 | 17 | few | NA | TRBJ2-4
TGCGTCAAGGGGTTGGGTGGGGGTCTGAACACTGAAGCTTTCTTT | CVKGLGGGLNTEAFF | TRBV20-1 | 15 | NA | NA | TRBJ1-1
TGTGCCAGCAGAAGCGACATCGGCCTGGAAGGCTACACCTTC | CASRSDIGLEGYTF | TRBV12-3/TRBV12-4 | 14 | NA | NA | TRBJ1-2
TGCAGCTTCTCGGCAAACAGGGTTTCGAAAGATACGCAGTATTTT | CSFSANRVSKDTQYF | TRBV29-1 | 15 | NA | NA | TRBJ2-3
TGTGCCAGCAGTTGGGGGACTAACTATGGCTACACCTTC | CASSWGTNYGYTF | TRBV7-9 | 13 | few | NA | TRBJ1-2
TGTGCCAGCAGCCCGGGACAGTTTGGGGCCATTCAGTACTTC | CASSPGQFGAIQYF | TRBV27 | 14 | NA | TRBD1 | TRBJ2-4